Following are 8 T cell receptor beta chains from one sample sequenced in a study of cytomegalovirus exposure and HLA in healthy donors. The PCR contained 60 Vbeta and 13 Jbeta primers. The data were produced by immunoSEQ multiplex PCR, yet TCRdb's version contains in-frame clones alone and is incomplete. The sample shows around 140,000 clones, roughly three fifths of them seen only once. The sequenced sample consisted of PBMCs. These receptors were obtained from a woman between 55 and 75 years old in good health and CMV-seronegative.

This clone was found once. The chain is built from TRBV18 and TRBJ2-3, with 9 bases aligning to TRBD2. V gave up 3 bases and J gave up 2 bases; unmatched junction bases: 3. Germline loops: CDR1 KGHSH, CDR2 LQKENI. This CDR3 comprises 15 residues. The CDR3 DNA reads as TGTGCCAGCTCACCCCTAGCGGGACCCACAGATACGCAGTATTTT. Amino acids: CASSPLAGPTDTQYF.

CDR3 nucleotides: TGTGCCAGCAGCTTCGGGAGTTCCTACAATGAGCAGTTCTTC. Amino acids: CASSFGSSYNEQFF. This chain connects TRBV5-6 to TRBJ2-1, with D possibly being TRBD2 (6 bases). Trimming pared 2 bases from V and 1 base from J, leaving 7 bases between. The CDR3 has 14 amino acids. CDR1 is SGHDT, CDR2 YYEEEE, per germline.

The chain is built from TRBV19 and TRBJ2-7; 7 nucleotides line up with TRBD1. Germline V lookup: CDR1 LNHDA, CDR2 SQIVND (reference sequence). V shed 3 bases, J shed 5 bases, and the junction held 10 bases outside the gene matches. The CDR3 is 15 amino acids. The CDR3 bases are TGTGCCAGTAGTATGGTAGGGGGCAGGCGAGACGAGCAGTACTTC. It is translated as CASSMVGGRRDEQYF.

V is TRBV6-1 and J is TRBJ2-7; 9 bases align to TRBD1. The CDR3 is made up of 15 amino acids. Trimming removed 4 bases from V and 2 bases from J; junction bases left unmatched: 6. The V gene's germline CDR1 is MNHNS and CDR2 SASEGT. The CDR3 sequence is CASSGGTGLPYEQYF. In DNA form, the CDR3 reads TGTGCCAGCAGTGGGGGGACAGGGTTACCCTACGAGCAGTACTTC.

CDR3 DNA: TGCGCCAGCAAAGGGACAGGGGGAGTTAATGAGCAGTTCTTC. It yields the protein CASKGTGGVNEQFF. The chain links TRBV5-1 to TRBJ2-1, with 11 bases fitting TRBD1. Germline CDR1 reads SGHRS; CDR2 reads YFSETQ. V shed 6 bases, J shed 7 bases, and the junction held 6 bases outside the gene matches. This CDR3 is built from 14 residues.

V gene TRBV11-1 combines with J gene TRBJ1-2; D possibly corresponds to TRBD1 (6 bases). Trimming took 1 base from V and 6 from J, leaving 12 bases between them. Looked up from germline, CDR1 is SGHAT and CDR2 is FQDESV (reference sequence). This CDR3 is 14 amino acids long. CDR3: CASSLGTVSDGYTF. The CDR3 nucleotides read TGTGCCAGCAGCTTAGGGACAGTTTCGGATGGCTACACCTTC.

The rearrangement joins TRBV9 to TRBJ2-3; 8 positions agree with TRBD2. V gave up 4 bases and J gave up 6 bases; unmatched junction bases: 10. Germline loops: CDR1 SGDLS, CDR2 YYNGEE. CDR3 length: 15 residues. The CDR3 DNA reads as TGTGCCAGCAGCCCCCTCGCGGGGGGCATCGATACGCAGTATTTT. It encodes CASSPLAGGIDTQYF. Supplemented by reference TRBV9 and TRBJ2-3, the full variable domain reads DSGVTQTPKHLITATGQRVTLRCSPRSGDLSVYWYQQSLDQGLQFLIQYYNGEERAKGNILERFSAQQFPDLHSELNLSSLELGDSALYFCASSPLAGGIDTQYFGPGTRLTVL.

This clone was picked up a small number of times. The CDR3 region is CASRESYEQYF. CDR3 nucleotides: TGTGCCAGCCGGGAGTCCTACGAGCAGTACTTC. The gene calls are TRBV7-2 and TRBJ2-7; possible D gene TRBD2, 6 bases. The V end was cut by 8 bases, the J end by 1 base, with 6 bases between. Germline V gives CDR1 SGHTA, CDR2 FQGNSA. The CDR3 totals 11 residues.